The table lists the clone carrying this T cell receptor (beta chain) with a few counts. Antigen: not known. Different DNA sequences within this sample yield the same CDR3. The data were obtained in a study of CD8+ T cells in alopecia areata. Study outcomes and limitations: For lesional scalp, especially alopecia totalis/universalis, clonality was higher than in normal scalp.

The CDR3 contains 12 residues. Trimming stripped 0 bases from V and 1 base from J, with 1 base between. From germline, CDR1 is ENHRY and CDR2 SYGVKD. The sequencing template was cDNA reverse transcribed from extracted RNA. Here immunoSEQ multiplex PCR was the method, and the copy in TCRdb shows in-frame clones only, minus some. The sample holds over 150,000 clones, 58% seen once. Treatment specified: oral pan-JAK inhibitor, 5-10 mg twice daily. Punch biopsies of lesional scalp, plus peripheral blood, were taken from alopecia areata patients. The rearrangement uses TRBV10-3 and TRBJ2-7; D remains ambiguous. This specimen consisted of CD4+ T cells sorted from blood, obtained at week 24, from a patient treated with tofacitinib. The receptor was derived from a human donor with alopecia areata. The CDR3 nucleotides are TGTGCCATCAGTGAGTCTTCCTACGAGCAGTACTTC. Its translation is CAISESSYEQYF.